One and the same sample provided the 20 T cell receptor beta chains below, sequenced in a study of cytotoxic CD8 clonotypes in ibrutinib-treated CLL (dated by TCRdb to the early 2020s). The time point tag for this specimen amounts to: progressive disease on ibrutinib. Libraries came from the immunoSEQ multiplex PCR assay. TCRdb re-hosts the immuneACCESS table, in-frame sequences only. Its copies lack some clones; in the studies checked, an unresolved V gene accounts for under half of them, and the cause for the rest is not known. For this sample there are fewer than 300,000 clones; approximately 76% appear just once. The ten biggest clones cover approximately 5.6% of the sample. This specimen consisted of PBMCs, obtained at disease progression, from a patient treated with ibrutinib. The receptors here all came from a human donor with chronic lymphocytic leukemia.

Remarks on this clone: Other DNA sequences in this sample translate to the same CDR3. The chain carries TRBV5-1 and TRBJ2-7; TRBD2 aligns across 15 bases. Trimming removed 4 bases from V and 4 bases from J; junction bases left unmatched: 3. Germline V gene data show CDR1 as SGHRS and CDR2 as YFSETQ. CDR3 length: 15 residues. This chain's CDR3 is CASSPGTSGGYEQYF. The CDR3 DNA is TGCGCCAGCAGCCCTGGGACTAGCGGGGGGTACGAGCAGTACTTC.

There are a few counts of this clone. The V call is TRBV19, the J call TRBJ1-5; no reliable D call. The V and J ends lost 4 bases and 4 bases respectively, with 17 bases between them. There are 16 residues in the CDR3. Germline assignment: CDR1 LNHDA and CDR2 SQIVND (reference sequence). This CDR3 reads CASSTTPGQRNQPQHF. In DNA, the CDR3 is TGTGCCAGTAGTACGACCCCGGGCCAGAGGAATCAGCCCCAGCATTTT.

The chain recombines TRBV5-6 with TRBJ1-2; no firm D call. Trimming pared 1 base from V and 8 bases from J, leaving 9 bases between. The germline V gene has CDR1 SGHDT and CDR2 YYEEEE. This CDR3 spans 12 amino acids. The CDR3 is CASSLSFSGYTF. The CDR3, as DNA: TGTGCCAGCAGCTTGTCCTTTAGCGGCTACACCTTC.

V usage is TRBV4-2 and J usage is TRBJ2-7; 8 bases are shared with TRBD1. Germline V gives CDR1 LGHNA, CDR2 YNFKEQ. J was trimmed by 0 bases and V by 1 base; bases with no gene match: 5. The CDR3 runs to 16 residues. DNA for the CDR3: TGTGCCAGCAGCCAAGCCGCGGGACAGGTCTCCTACGAGCAGTACTTC. Protein: CASSQAAGQVSYEQYF.

This chain uses TRBV27 with TRBJ2-7, with D unresolved. Trimming shortened V by 2 bases and J by 3 bases, and 8 bases separated the two germline ends. In germline, CDR1 is MNHEY, CDR2 SMNVEV (reference sequence). This CDR3 comprises 13 residues. CDR3 amino acids: CASSLRYNYEQYF. DNA of the CDR3: TGTGCCAGCAGTTTAAGATACAACTACGAGCAGTACTTC.

The chain combines TRBV10-3 with TRBJ2-7, with 10 positions matching TRBD1. Germline V gene data show CDR1 as ENHRY and CDR2 as SYGVKD. The ends lost 5 bases at V and 5 bases at J; junction bases unmatched: 12. The CDR3 runs to 16 residues. The CDR3 here is CAISPQRQGAQNEQYF. Here the CDR3 DNA reads TGTGCCATCAGTCCTCAACGACAGGGGGCGCAAAACGAGCAGTACTTC.

The rearrangement uses TRBV2 and TRBJ2-2; 12 bases match TRBD2. The germline gives CDR1 SNHLY, CDR2 FYNNEI. After removal of 0 bases from V and 0 bases from J, the junction contained 2 bases not matched to a gene. The CDR3 runs to 18 residues. CDR3 sequence reads: CASSEASSGRANTGELFF. CDR3 DNA sequence: TGTGCCAGCAGTGAAGCCTCTAGCGGGAGGGCGAACACCGGGGAGCTGTTTTTT.

V usage is TRBV6-5 and J usage is TRBJ2-3; D remains ambiguous. Trimming removed 6 bases from V and 0 bases from J, with 1 base in between. Per the germline V gene, CDR1 is MNHEY and CDR2 is SVGAGI. The CDR3 extends over 11 amino acids. The CDR3 spells CASRSTDTQYF. The CDR3 DNA follows: TGTGCCAGCAGGAGCACAGATACGCAGTATTTT.

The chain carries TRBV10-3 and TRBJ2-5; 8 positions match TRBD2. Trimming at V came to 10 bases and at J to 4 bases, leaving 11 bases not matched to a gene. The CDR3 is 14 residues long. Germline CDR1 ENHRY, CDR2 SYGVKD. This CDR3 reads CATEPEGLGETQYF. CDR3 bases: TGTGCCACGGAGCCTGAGGGACTAGGAGAGACCCAGTACTTC.

The chain combines TRBV9 with TRBJ1-5; D is unresolved. This CDR3 has 13 amino acids. V was clipped by 0 bases and J by 3 bases, with 4 bases between them. The V gene's germline CDR1 is SGDLS and CDR2 YYNGEE. The CDR3 nucleotides are TGTGCCAGCAGCGTAGCTCCCAATCAGCCCCAGCATTTT. This codes for CASSVAPNQPQHF.

This rearrangement joins TRBV11-3 to TRBJ2-7; D might be TRBD2 (7 bases). V was clipped by 3 bases and J by 2 bases, with 14 bases between them. The CDR3 totals 15 residues. Germline CDR1 and CDR2: SGHNT and YENEEA. The CDR3 DNA follows: TGTGCCAGCAGCTTGGGGCGGGGGCCAACCTACGAGCAGTACTTC. It codes for CASSLGRGPTYEQYF.

This clone occurred a few times. CDR3 residues: CASSPQSVDQPQHF. The CDR3 coding sequence is TGTGCCAGCTCACCACAGTCGGTGGATCAGCCCCAGCATTTT. This chain uses TRBV18 with TRBJ1-5; D is unclear. Germline CDR1 and CDR2: KGHSH and LQKENI. The length of the CDR3 is 14 residues. The V end lost 1 base, the J end lost 5 bases, and 9 bases lay between the germline ends.

A word on this clone: One end of the junction varies from germline; a read error may be responsible. The V call is TRBV10-3, the J call TRBJ2-3, with D perhaps TRBD2 (6 bases). This CDR3 has 15 amino acids. CDR1 ENHRY and CDR2 SYGVKD come from the germline V gene. The CDR3 DNA sequence: TGTGCCACCAGTGGTTTAGCGGCTAGCACAGATACGCAGTATTTT. Encoded protein: CATSGLAASTDTQYF.

The chain carries TRBV2 and TRBJ2-3; D is undetermined. There are 13 residues in the CDR3. Per germline, CDR1 SNHLY and CDR2 FYNNEI. V lost 6 bases and J lost 2, with 9 bases in between. The CDR3 loop reads CASRRRTTDTQYF. In DNA form, the CDR3 reads TGTGCCAGCAGAAGACGGACCACAGATACGCAGTATTTT.

The genes are TRBV9 and TRBJ2-1; D perhaps matches TRBD1 (5 bases). The CDR3 sequence is 17 residues long. The germline V gene encodes CDR1 SGDLS and CDR2 YYNGEE. With 0 bases removed from V and 5 bases from J, the gap between germline ends came to 18 bases. CDR3 residues: CASSVDRSARVDNEQFF. CDR3 nucleotides: TGTGCCAGCAGCGTAGATCGTTCGGCCAGGGTCGACAATGAGCAGTTCTTC.

The chain combines TRBV27 with TRBJ2-3, with D perhaps given as TRBD1 or TRBD2 (6 bases each). Germline loops: CDR1 MNHEY, CDR2 SMNVEV (reference sequence). This CDR3 comprises 16 residues. Trimming removed 6 bases from V and 5 bases from J, with 21 bases in between. The CDR3 coding sequence is TGTGCCAGCAGCTTACCATGCTGGGGGGCCGGAGATACGCAGTATTTT. Translation: CASSLPCWGAGDTQYF.

J is TRBJ2-7 and V is TRBV11-2, with no clear D. CDR3 length equals 14 residues. With 1 base removed from V and 3 bases from J, the gap between germline ends came to 10 bases. Germline V gene data show CDR1 as SGHAT and CDR2 as FQNNGV. In nucleotides, the CDR3 is TGTGCCAGCAGCTTAGCGGCAGCTTACTACGAGCAGTACTTC. Translating gives CASSLAAAYYEQYF.

This chain links TRBV5-1 with TRBJ2-2, with D tentatively TRBD1 (6 bases). The ends were cut back, 0 bases at V and 6 bases at J, with 12 bases in the middle. The CDR3 length is 15 residues. CDR1 is SGHRS and CDR2 is YFSETQ in the germline V gene. The CDR3 nucleotides are TGCGCCAGCAGCTTGGACAGGGTTTGGGCCGGGGAGCTGTTTTTT. This translates into CASSLDRVWAGELFF.

The genes are TRBV29-1 and TRBJ2-7; 8 bases are shared with TRBD1. CDR3 length: 13 residues. Looked up from germline, CDR1 is SQVTM and CDR2 is ANQGSEA. The V gene end was trimmed by 3 bases and the J gene end by 4 bases; junction bases not matched to a gene: 5. Here the CDR3 reads CSVEAGGAYEQYF. The CDR3 DNA follows: TGCAGCGTTGAGGCAGGGGGCGCTTACGAGCAGTACTTC.

This clone was recorded once. The chain has TRBV18 and TRBJ2-7; D may correspond to TRBD1 or TRBD2 (5 bases each). The CDR3 extends over 14 amino acids. Trimming removed 1 base from V and 2 bases from J, with 9 bases in between. Germline CDR1 KGHSH, CDR2 LQKENI. This chain's CDR3 is CASSPLGETYEQYF. As DNA, the CDR3 is TGTGCCAGCTCACCACTGGGGGAAACCTACGAGCAGTACTTC.